These T cell receptor beta chains were read from a single sample in a study of control samples from healthy donors and cancer patients. Method: immunoSEQ multiplex PCR; TCRdb's copy keeps in-frame clones and lacks some. This sample has about 29,000 clones, with around 90% found just once. The sequencing sample was made of formalin-fixed, paraffin-embedded tissue. The receptor source for this set is a female donor with melanoma. Both conserved end residues are part of each CDR3. D genes are given only for firm matches. Clone sizes are given selectively: once, few, many, or a class where the clone is expanded.

j_gene,v_gene,abundance,d_gene,CDR3nt,CDR3aa
TRBJ2-2,TRBV19,.,TRBD1,TGTGCCAGTAGGAGAACACAGGGGACCGGGGAGCTGTTTTTT,CASRRTQGTGELFF
TRBJ2-7,TRBV2,.,.,TGTGCCAGCAGTGGGTCCATTCTGAAGTACTTC,CASSGSILKYF
TRBJ1-2,TRBV12-3/TRBV12-4,.,.,TGTGCCAGCAGTTTAGAGGGAAGAAATGGCTACACCTTC,CASSLEGRNGYTF
TRBJ1-1,TRBV24-1,.,.,TGTGCCACCAGTGACCTACAGGGCCCCATGAACACTGAAGCTTTCTTT,CATSDLQGPMNTEAFF
TRBJ1-1,TRBV5-1,.,.,TGCCCCCGCAGCTTGGGACCGGGACGGGGGGAAGCTTTCTTT,CPRSLGPGRGEAFF
TRBJ2-2,TRBV7-2,once,.,TGTGCCAGCAGTAAACAAACGGCCGGGGAGCTGTTTTTT,CASSKQTAGELFF
TRBJ2-2,TRBV6-1,.,TRBD1,TGTGCCAGCAGTGGGCGCAGGGGGACGGACACCGGGGAGCTGTTTTTT,CASSGRRGTDTGELFF
TRBJ1-2,TRBV19,.,.,TGTGCCAGTAGTATCTCCCCTCTATTCTATGGCTACACCTTC,CASSISPLFYGYTF
TRBJ1-1,TRBV6-5,.,.,TGTGCCAGCAGTTATCCAGGGAAGGGAGCTTTCTTT,CASSYPGKGAFF
TRBJ1-3,TRBV28,.,TRBD1,TGTGCCAGCAGGACAGGGACCTCTGGAAACACCATATATTTT,CASRTGTSGNTIYF
TRBJ2-6,TRBV19,.,TRBD1,TGTGCCAGTAGTAGGGGACAGGGGGCGGTAGGGGCCAACGTCCTGACTTTC,CASSRGQGAVGANVLTF
TRBJ2-7,TRBV5-4,once,TRBD2,TGTGCCAGCAGCTCTGGGACTAGCGAACTGTACGAGCAGTACTTC,CASSSGTSELYEQYF
TRBJ1-1,TRBV19,.,.,TGTGCCAGTAGCCAGGTGGCCAGAGTTCTGAACACTGAAGCTTTCTTT,CASSQVARVLNTEAFF
TRBJ2-1,TRBV5-8,.,.,TGTGCCAGCAGCTTGCGATCGCCCTTCCACAATGAGCAGTTCTTC,CASSLRSPFHNEQFF
TRBJ2-7,TRBV27,once,TRBD2,TGTGCCAGCAGTCCCCGGACTAGCGGACCTTACGAGCAGTACTTC,CASSPRTSGPYEQYF
TRBJ1-5,TRBV7-8,once,TRBD1,TGTGCCAGCAGCTTAGGGGGGACAGGGGGCGATCAGCCCCAGCATTTT,CASSLGGTGGDQPQHF
TRBJ1-1,TRBV7-9,.,.,TGTGCCAGCAGCTCCCCCGGGAAAGTGAACATTGAAGCTTTCTTT,CASSSPGKVNIEAFF
TRBJ1-2,TRBV5-1,.,.,TGCGCCAGCAGCTTGCAAGAGCCTAACTATGGCTACACCTTC,CASSLQEPNYGYTF
TRBJ1-2,TRBV9,.,.,TGTGCCAGCAGCGTAGACGTAGCTAACTATGGCTACACCTTC,CASSVDVANYGYTF
TRBJ1-2,TRBV7-8,.,TRBD1,TGTGCCAGCAGCTTAGGGACGGGGACAGGGACCAATGGCTACACCTTC,CASSLGTGTGTNGYTF
TRBJ2-7,TRBV18,.,.,TGTGCCAGCTCACCACCGGCCTACGAGCAGTACTTC,CASSPPAYEQYF
TRBJ1-2,TRBV19,once,.,TGTGCCAGTAGGGACACCCTCTATGGCTACACCTTC,CASRDTLYGYTF
TRBJ2-7,TRBV4-3,.,.,TGCGCCAGCAGCCAAGGGGCTAGTCGACGGGACGAGCAGTACTTC,CASSQGASRRDEQYF
TRBJ1-4,TRBV21-1,.,.,TGTGCCAGCAGCAAGGAACAGCCAACTAATGAAAAACTGTTTTTT,CASSKEQPTNEKLFF
TRBJ2-3,TRBV5-1,.,.,TGCGCCAGCAGCTTGAGGTCCTATTCTAGCACAGATACGCAGTATTTT,CASSLRSYSSTDTQYF
TRBJ2-7,TRBV6-6,.,TRBD2,TGTGCCAGCAGGGGGACTAGCGGGCTTATCCAGCAGTACTTC,CASRGTSGLIQQYF
TRBJ2-6,TRBV4-2,.,.,TGTGCCAGCAGCTACCTCGCAAACGGGGCCAACGTCCTGACTTTC,CASSYLANGANVLTF
TRBJ2-1,TRBV4-1,.,.,TGCGCCAGCAGCCATCGGTATATGGCGGACTACAATGAGCAATTCTTC,CASSHRYMADYNEQFF
TRBJ2-1,TRBV5-6,.,.,TGTGCCAGCAGCCCTGGGGGGATCTCCTACAATGAGCAGTTCTTC,CASSPGGISYNEQFF
TRBJ2-2,TRBV10-2,.,.,TGCGCCAGCAGTAGATCCCGTAGTGGGGAGCTGTTTTTT,CASSRSRSGELFF
TRBJ2-3,TRBV12-3/TRBV12-4,.,.,TGTGCCAGCATGAGCGGCGGGCTGGGTACGCAGTATTTT,CASMSGGLGTQYF
TRBJ2-2,TRBV15,once,TRBD1,TGTGCCACCAGCAGAGACAGGCGAGGCCCTGGGGACAGGAACACCGGGGAGCTGTTTTTT,CATSRDRRGPGDRNTGELFF
TRBJ2-7,TRBV7-8,.,.,TGTGCCAGCAGGCCGGCGGGTCGTCCCTTCTACGAGCAGTACTTC,CASRPAGRPFYEQYF
TRBJ2-7,TRBV2,.,TRBD2,TGTGCCAGCAGAGGGACTACCCGATCCTACGAGCAGTACTTC,CASRGTTRSYEQYF
TRBJ2-1,TRBV19,.,.,TGTGCCAGTAGTATAGACCACTCGGGCAACAATGAGCAGTTCTTC,CASSIDHSGNNEQFF
TRBJ2-7,TRBV27,.,TRBD2,TGTGCCAGCAGTTTACAGGGACTAGGTTACGAGCAGTACTTC,CASSLQGLGYEQYF
TRBJ2-6,TRBV7-2,.,.,TGTGCCAGCAGCTCTGCGGCCTCTGGGGCCAACGTCCTGACTTTC,CASSSAASGANVLTF
TRBJ1-5,TRBV18,.,TRBD1,TGTGCCAGCTCACCACGACAGGGTTCATTGGGATTCAGTCAGCCCCAGCATTTT,CASSPRQGSLGFSQPQHF